This TCR beta chain was obtained from a study of T cells in Graves' hyperthyroidism and ophthalmopathy. The investigators amplified TCR beta CDR3 regions from RNA transcripts. First-round RT-PCR targeting the TCR CDR3 was performed with the HTBI primer set. TCRdb re-derived calls from the multiplex PCR reads in MiXCR, one entry per CDR3 protein. Of about 690,000 distinct CDR3 sequences listed, approximately 15% are singletons. The germline gives CDR1 GTSNPN, CDR2 SVGIG (reference sequence). The CDR3 has 15 residues. The trim removed 5 bases at V and 1 base at J, leaving 10 bases unmatched. Input material: blood. This sequence joins TRBV30 and TRBJ1-1; 7 bases are shared with TRBD1. The sequence was obtained from a man aged 50 to 59 with Graves' hyperthyroidism. CDR3 bases: TGTGCCTGGGAAGTAACAGGGGACCCGAACACTGAAGCTTTCTTT. Protein: CAWEVTGDPNTEAFF. Together with reference TRBV30 and TRBJ1-1, the CDR3 gives the full variable domain: SQTIHQWPATLVQPVGSPLSLECTVEGTSNPNLYWYRQAAGRGLQLLFYSVGIGQISSEVPQNLSASRPQDRQFILSSKKLLLSDSGFYLCAWEVTGDPNTEAFFGQGTRLTVV.